This T cell receptor beta chain is drawn from a study of beta chain features in type 1 diabetes. Naive, central memory, regulatory and stem cell-like memory cells within the CD4+ compartment were sorted using CD45RO/CCR7/CD25/CD127/CD95/CD27. The CDR3 covers 11 residues. The V and J ends lost 1 base and 6 bases respectively, with 5 bases between them. Germline V gene data show CDR1 as SGHDT and CDR2 as YYEEEE. Since all of the isolated RNA was reverse transcribed, expressed TCRB transcripts were what got sequenced. Clones were read by immunoSEQ multiplex PCR, and TCRdb kept only the in-frame ones, dropping some. This sample has 150,000 or so clones, with 11% found just once. This clone came up a few times.

Sequencing was performed on central memory CD4+ T cells from blood. The chain joins TRBV5-6 to TRBJ2-7; tentative D call: TRBD1 (5 bases). This clonotype originated in a man between 18 and 29 years old in good health. The chain's CDR3 is CASSLQGEQYF. The CDR3 region has the DNA TGTGCCAGCAGCTTGCAGGGCGAGCAGTACTTC.